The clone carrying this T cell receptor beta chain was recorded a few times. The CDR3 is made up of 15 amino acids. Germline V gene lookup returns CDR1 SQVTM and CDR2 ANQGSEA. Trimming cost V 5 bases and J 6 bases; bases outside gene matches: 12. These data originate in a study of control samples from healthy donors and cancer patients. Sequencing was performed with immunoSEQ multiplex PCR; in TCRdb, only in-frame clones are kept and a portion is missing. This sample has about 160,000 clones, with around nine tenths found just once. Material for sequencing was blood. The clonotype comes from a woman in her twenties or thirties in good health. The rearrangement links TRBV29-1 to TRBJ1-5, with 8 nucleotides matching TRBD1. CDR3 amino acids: CSVTSTGEVSQPQHF. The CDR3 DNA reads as TGCAGCGTTACTTCGACAGGGGAGGTTTCTCAGCCCCAGCATTTT.